Below, 31 T cell receptor beta chains from the same sample are listed, as sequenced in a study of shared clonotypes between healthy human individuals. TCRdb's copy holds only in-frame clones and misses some; the assay was immunoSEQ multiplex PCR. Of 2.3 million or so clones in the sample, over 85% were seen once. The sample taken for sequencing was naive CD4+ T cells from PBMCs. The subset is: CD45RA+ positively selected. The receptors were gathered from a young man in good health. Some clones in this sample may be carry-over from other donors' samples.

The chain joins TRBV7-8 to TRBJ1-5; D may be TRBD1 (6 bases). CDR1 SGHVS and CDR2 FQNEAQ come from the germline V gene. V was cut by 1 base and J by 3 bases, with 19 bases left in between. This CDR3 region has 18 residues. The CDR3 reads CASSLVGGRGRVNQPQHF. Written as DNA, the CDR3 is TGTGCCAGCAGCTTAGTCGGGGGGCGAGGTAGAGTCAATCAGCCCCAGCATTTT.

This rearrangement joins TRBV30 to TRBJ2-7; TRBD2 aligns across 8 bases. The length of the CDR3 is 13 residues. V lost 0 bases, J lost 7 bases, and 5 bases stayed unmatched. Germline CDR1 and CDR2: GTSNPN and SVGIG (reference sequence). The CDR3 loop is CAWSVLSGMEQYF. CDR3 coding DNA: TGTGCCTGGAGTGTACTTAGCGGGATGGAGCAGTACTTC.

A few counts support this clone. The chain joins TRBV5-1 to TRBJ1-1; D gene unclear. V lost 2 bases and J 3 bases, leaving 11 bases between the germline ends. The germline gives CDR1 SGHRS, CDR2 YFSETQ. The CDR3 spans 14 residues. In nucleotides, the CDR3 is TGCGCCAGCAGCTTTGAGGGAGCCTACACTGAAGCTTTCTTT. Its protein is CASSFEGAYTEAFF.

This rearrangement joins TRBV18 to TRBJ2-1; the D is unclear. The length of the CDR3 is 14 residues. With 6 bases removed from V and 7 bases from J, the gap between germline ends came to 16 bases. Germline loops: CDR1 KGHSH, CDR2 LQKENI. The CDR3: CASSLMRPANEQFF. CDR3 nucleotide sequence: TGTGCCAGCTCCCTCATGCGTCCCGCAAATGAGCAGTTCTTC.

About this clone: This sample also contains other DNA sequences that code for the same CDR3. V usage is TRBV2 and J usage is TRBJ2-5; TRBD2 agrees at 13 bases. V dropped 3 bases and J dropped 5; count of bases not matched to a gene: 3. CDR3 size: 15 residues. In germline, CDR1 is SNHLY, CDR2 FYNNEI. CDR3 in amino acids: CASSDGLAGVETQYF. CDR3 DNA sequence: TGTGCCAGCAGTGACGGACTAGCGGGAGTGGAGACCCAGTACTTC.

This rearrangement joins TRBV27 to TRBJ1-1, with D maybe TRBD1 (5 bases). CDR3 length: 13 residues. Germline V CDR1 and CDR2: MNHEY, SMNVEV (reference sequence). The ends were cut back, 8 bases at V and 4 bases at J, with 14 bases in the middle. The CDR3 here is CASGWSGGTEAFF. The DNA of the CDR3 is TGTGCCAGCGGCTGGAGCGGGGGCACTGAAGCTTTCTTT.

The rearrangement uses TRBV28 and TRBJ2-7; 10 bases are a match to TRBD2. This CDR3 region has 14 residues. The J segment lost 6 bases and the V segment lost 6 bases, leaving 8 bases of the junction unmatched. Germline CDR1 is MDHEN and CDR2 is SYDVKM. The CDR3 DNA follows: TGTGCCAGCAGCCTTCCGGGACTAGCGTTCGAGCAGTACTTC. Amino acids: CASSLPGLAFEQYF.

V is TRBV9 and J is TRBJ2-4; 11 bases fit TRBD1. The CDR3 length is 15 residues. Germline V gene lookup returns CDR1 SGDLS and CDR2 YYNGEE. Trimming cost V 3 bases and J 10 bases; bases outside gene matches: 9. Here the CDR3 DNA reads TGTGCCAGCAGCGGAGCACTGGGGACAGGGGGTATTCAGTACTTC. It is translated as CASSGALGTGGIQYF.

V is TRBV5-4 and J is TRBJ1-4; D not resolved. The CDR3 covers 14 residues. Germline V lookup: CDR1 SGHNT, CDR2 YYREEE (reference sequence). V was trimmed by 3 bases and J by 3 bases, leaving 9 bases between them. The CDR3 nucleotides are TGTGCCAGCAGCTCCCGGAGGGCTAATGAAAAACTGTTTTTT. It is translated as CASSSRRANEKLFF. Filled out from reference TRBV5-4 and TRBJ1-4, the complete variable domain reads ETGVTQSPTHLIKTRGQQVTLRCSSQSGHNTVSWYQQALGQGPQFIFQYYREEENGRGNFPPRFSGLQFPNYSSELNVNALELDDSALYLCASSSRRANEKLFFGSGTQLSVL.

The J gene is TRBJ1-5, the V gene TRBV5-1, with D possibly matching TRBD1 (5 bases). Trimming left V 5 bases short and J 4 bases short, with 13 bases between. The CDR3 covers 14 residues. Germline CDR1 SGHRS, CDR2 YFSETQ. In DNA form, the CDR3 reads TGCGCCAGCAGTCGGGACGGGAAAAATCAGCCCCAGCATTTT. Encoded protein: CASSRDGKNQPQHF.

The chain couples TRBV28 to TRBJ1-1; D is perhaps TRBD1 (6 bases). The ends were cut back, 7 bases at V and 4 bases at J, with 10 bases in the middle. This CDR3 is built from 12 residues. The germline V gene encodes CDR1 MDHEN and CDR2 SYDVKM. In DNA, the CDR3 is TGTGCCAGCACAGGGGCGGGCACTGAAGCTTTCTTT. The encoded protein is CASTGAGTEAFF.

The genes are TRBV28 and TRBJ2-2, with a weak D call TRBD2 (6 bases). Germline V gene data show CDR1 as MDHEN and CDR2 as SYDVKM. The CDR3 spans 16 residues. The V and J ends lost 6 bases and 5 bases respectively, with 19 bases between them. DNA of the CDR3: TGTGCCAGCAGGCCACACACAGCGGGTAGGACCGGGGAGCTGTTTTTT. Protein sequence: CASRPHTAGRTGELFF.

V usage is TRBV30 and J usage is TRBJ2-1; 8 positions match TRBD2. CDR3 length: 14 amino acids. The germline V gene encodes CDR1 GTSNPN and CDR2 SVGIG (reference sequence). V gave up 7 bases and J gave up 2 bases; unmatched junction bases: 7. CDR3 nucleotide sequence: TGTGCCTTACCGAAGCGGGAGACCTACAATGAGCAGTTCTTC. It is translated as CALPKRETYNEQFF.

This rearrangement joins TRBV29-1 to TRBJ2-7; no firm D call. This CDR3 is built from 13 residues. The ends were cut back, 7 bases at V and 2 bases at J, with 15 bases in the middle. From germline, CDR1 is SQVTM and CDR2 ANQGSEA. CDR3 in amino acids: CSAYREGTYEQYF. The CDR3 DNA reads TGCAGCGCCTATAGAGAAGGGACCTACGAGCAGTACTTC.

V usage is TRBV30 and J usage is TRBJ2-7; D might be TRBD1 or TRBD2, each matching 5 bases. The CDR3 is 11 residues long. V dropped 5 bases and J dropped 4 bases, with 9 bases sitting between them. Looked up from germline, CDR1 is GTSNPN and CDR2 is SVGIG (reference sequence). The chain's CDR3 is CAWEGQYEQYF. The CDR3 bases are TGTGCCTGGGAGGGGCAATACGAGCAGTACTTC.

This clone came up once. The genes are TRBV4-3 and TRBJ1-4; D ambiguous. V lost 2 bases and J 5 bases, leaving 3 bases between the germline ends. The CDR3 is 12 residues long. Germline V gene sequence: CDR1 LGHNA, CDR2 YSLEER. CDR3: CASSQINEKLFF. The DNA of the CDR3 is TGCGCCAGCAGCCAAATAAATGAAAAACTGTTTTTT.

J is TRBJ1-1 and V is TRBV7-3; D uncertain. The germline V and J ends were trimmed by 1 base and 0 bases, with 6 bases remaining between them. CDR1 and CDR2 from the germline V gene are SGHTA and FQGTGA. The CDR3 covers 14 residues. The CDR3 sequence: CASSLSRVNTEAFF. DNA for the CDR3: TGTGCCAGCAGCTTAAGTAGGGTGAACACTGAAGCTTTCTTT.

This chain joins TRBV28 and TRBJ2-7; TRBD2 matches at 7 bases. The CDR3 runs 15 residues. Germline CDR1 MDHEN, CDR2 SYDVKM. The trim removed 1 base at V and 7 bases at J, leaving 10 bases unmatched. CDR3 region: CASSLSGTGTTEQYF. The CDR3 DNA sequence: TGTGCCAGCAGTTTATCCGGGACCGGGACTACGGAGCAGTACTTC.

The table lists this clone with a count of one. The chain uses TRBV2 and TRBJ2-2, with D tentatively TRBD2 (6 bases). Germline V CDR1 and CDR2: SNHLY, FYNNEI. Trimming cost V 6 bases and J 0 bases, with 8 bases left between them. The CDR3 length is 14 residues. CDR3 DNA: TGTGCCAGCAGAGGAGGGACGAACACCGGGGAGCTGTTTTTT. Translation: CASRGGTNTGELFF.

Here the CDR3 DNA reads TGTGCCAGCAGCTTAGGAGCCCCCGGGGGCTACACCTTC. It translates to CASSLGAPGGYTF. V gene TRBV7-9 combines with J gene TRBJ1-2; D is unclear. This CDR3 region has 13 residues. The V gene's germline CDR1 is SEHNR and CDR2 FQNEAQ (reference sequence). The V end lost 1 base, the J end lost 8 bases, and 11 bases lay between the germline ends.

The chain is built from TRBV7-9 and TRBJ2-3, with 8 bases that match TRBD2. Looked up from germline, CDR1 is SEHNR and CDR2 is FQNEAQ (reference sequence). V was pared by 2 bases and J by 0 bases, with 13 bases of the junction left unmatched. The CDR3 contains 19 residues. The CDR3 loop reads CASSLWPGFSGASTDTQYF. DNA for the CDR3: TGTGCCAGCAGCTTATGGCCGGGGTTTAGCGGGGCTAGCACAGATACGCAGTATTTT.

The rearrangement joins TRBV28 to TRBJ1-2, with 7 bases aligning to TRBD1. CDR3 length: 14 residues. Germline CDR1 and CDR2: MDHEN and SYDVKM. Unmatched junction bases numbered 10, after V lost 4 bases and J lost 8 bases. For the CDR3, the DNA is TGTGCCAGCAGTTCCCTCGACAGGGTAGACGGCTACACCTTC. It translates to CASSSLDRVDGYTF.

The chain is built from TRBV5-1 and TRBJ1-2; D may be TRBD1 (5 bases). Trimming stripped 0 bases from V and 7 bases from J, with 13 bases between. This CDR3 has 14 residues. Germline V lookup: CDR1 SGHRS, CDR2 YFSETQ. The CDR3 loop reads CASSLVSGTVGYTF. CDR3 bases: TGCGCCAGCAGCTTGGTTTCAGGGACGGTTGGCTACACCTTC.

Turning to this clone: This sample also contains other DNA sequences that code for the same CDR3. V and J are TRBV18 and TRBJ2-3; possibly TRBD2 for D (6 bases). The length of the CDR3 is 14 residues. The germline V gene has CDR1 KGHSH and CDR2 LQKENI. Trimming took 3 bases from V and 3 from J, leaving 10 bases between them. The DNA of the CDR3 is TGTGCCAGCTCACCGGGGGGTTTTACAGATACGCAGTATTTT. It yields the protein CASSPGGFTDTQYF.

The rearrangement links TRBV28 to TRBJ2-1; TRBD2 matches 13 bases. Germline CDR1 MDHEN, CDR2 SYDVKM. The CDR3 runs 16 residues. The V segment lost 5 bases and the J segment 10 bases; nucleotides outside the gene matches: 11. As DNA, the CDR3 is TGTGCCAGCAGTCTAGTACTAGCGGGAGGGTTTTCGGAGCAGTTCTTC. It yields the protein CASSLVLAGGFSEQFF.

The V gene is TRBV19, the J gene TRBJ2-1; either TRBD1 or TRBD2 may supply D (5 bases each). Germline values: CDR1 LNHDA, CDR2 SQIVND (reference sequence). The V and J ends lost 2 bases and 9 bases respectively, with 20 bases between them. The CDR3 is 16 residues long. CDR3 region: CASSINAPQGVSEQFF. The CDR3 DNA reads TGTGCCAGTAGTATAAACGCCCCCCAGGGAGTGAGTGAGCAGTTCTTC.

The rearrangement links TRBV5-1 to TRBJ1-4, with D maybe TRBD1 (5 bases). The CDR3 has 15 amino acids. V gave up 2 bases and J gave up 8 bases, with 16 bases separating them. Germline V lookup: CDR1 SGHRS, CDR2 YFSETQ. The CDR3 spells CASSFAAQGEEKLFF. In DNA form, the CDR3 reads TGCGCCAGCAGCTTTGCCGCCCAGGGTGAAGAAAAACTGTTTTTT.

The chain recombines TRBV5-1 with TRBJ2-1; a possible D gene is TRBD2 (6 bases). The CDR3 sequence is 16 residues long. The V end was cut by 3 bases, the J end by 10 bases, with 23 bases between. CDR1 is SGHRS, CDR2 YFSETQ, per germline. In nucleotides, the CDR3 is TGCGCCAGCAGCTCCGCCGCCGGGACTCGGTGGGGGGAGCAGTTCTTC. It is translated as CASSSAAGTRWGEQFF.

The chain links TRBV5-1 to TRBJ2-7, with 7 bases matching TRBD1. Germline V CDR1 and CDR2: SGHRS, YFSETQ. This CDR3 comprises 15 residues. J gave up 4 bases and V 5 bases, and 12 bases lay outside the gene matches. CDR3 in amino acids: CASRDRPSNSYEQYF. CDR3 DNA: TGCGCCAGCAGGGACAGGCCCTCTAACTCGTACGAGCAGTACTTC.

The chain uses TRBV28 and TRBJ2-2, with 10 bases identical to TRBD2. The V gene end was trimmed by 6 bases and the J gene end by 4 bases; junction bases not matched to a gene: 8. The CDR3 loop spans 16 amino acids. Germline V gives CDR1 MDHEN, CDR2 SYDVKM. As DNA, the CDR3 is TGTGCCAGCAGCTCGAGCGGGAGGGCCACCACCGGGGAGCTGTTTTTT. Translating gives CASSSSGRATTGELFF.

J is TRBJ2-1 and V is TRBV6-5; D might be TRBD2 (5 bases). The CDR3 runs 14 residues. Germline V gene data show CDR1 as MNHEY and CDR2 as SVGAGI. The V end lost 6 bases, the J end lost 4 bases, and 13 bases lay between the germline ends. The CDR3 reads CASRPPGIYNEQFF. CDR3 DNA sequence: TGTGCCAGCAGACCTCCCGGGATTTACAATGAGCAGTTCTTC.